The clone carrying this TCR beta chain was seen at least ten times. Its antigen is not identified. The sample comes from a study of neurological immune-mediated disorders. The V end was cut by 5 bases, the J end by 4 bases, with 9 bases between. CDR3 length: 13 amino acids. TCRdb re-called the 5' RACE reads through MiXCR, storing one row per CDR3 protein. The repertoire holds under 80,000 distinct CDR3 sequences, with approximately 4.6% as singletons. Source material was 2 million unsorted PBMCs, stored at -80 °C in RNAlater. Study results and limitations: One related-CDR3 cluster, which may be a signature, held the repertoires of 18 of 34 multiple sclerosis patients after phylogenetic grouping. HTLV-1-associated myelopathy ranked highest for TCR clonal expansion and multiple sclerosis lowest, beneath healthy controls.

Sequenced input: PBMCs. This TCR derives from a woman aged 45-65 years with multiple sclerosis. The gene calls are TRBV12-3 or TRBV12-4 and TRBJ2-1, with D possibly called TRBD1 or TRBD2 (5 bases each). In DNA, the CDR3 is TGTGCCAGCAGTCCCGGGGCTTACAATGAGCAGTTCTTC. It codes for CASSPGAYNEQFF.